These 19 T cell receptor beta chains were sequenced from one sample in a study of radiation and T cells in renal cell carcinoma. Time point specified: blood 2 weeks post-SBRT. As for treatment: 15 Gy SBRT to primary tumor, nephrectomy 4 weeks later. Method: immunoSEQ multiplex PCR; TCRdb's copy keeps in-frame clones and lacks some. The sample gives about 130,000 clones, 88% of which show up once; around 6% is in the top ten. The specimen comprised blood, sampled from a patient whose treatment included radiotherapy and nephrectomy. Every receptor here comes from an older woman with renal cell carcinoma.

V gene TRBV20-1 combines with J gene TRBJ2-2; possible D gene TRBD2, 6 bases. The V end lost 4 bases, the J end lost 13 bases, and 13 bases lay between the germline ends. CDR1 is DFQATT and CDR2 is SNEGSKA in the germline V gene (reference sequence). The length of the CDR3 is 11 residues. CDR3 coding DNA: TGCAGTGCTAAGGACTACCAGGGGCTGTTTTTT. It specifies CSAKDYQGLFF.

The CDR3: CASIREWNSPLHF. CDR3 DNA sequence: TGTGCCAGCATTCGGGAATGGAATTCACCCCTCCACTTT. V gene TRBV2 combines with J gene TRBJ1-6; D ambiguous. Germline CDR1 and CDR2: SNHLY and FYNNEI. Trimming took 7 bases from V and 7 from J, leaving 11 bases between them. This CDR3 is built from 13 residues.

The chain uses TRBV27 and TRBJ1-1, with D maybe TRBD1 (5 bases). V lost 3 bases and J lost 4, with 12 bases in between. This CDR3 region has 14 residues. Germline-derived CDR1 and CDR2 are MNHEY and SMNVEV (reference sequence). The chain's CDR3 is CASSFTGRATEAFF. The CDR3 DNA is TGTGCCAGCAGTTTTACCGGCAGGGCCACTGAAGCTTTCTTT.

V gene TRBV6-4 combines with J gene TRBJ1-1; D is unresolved. Germline lookup yields CDR1 MRHNA and CDR2 SNTAGT. The CDR3 is 15 amino acids. With 7 bases removed from V and 0 bases from J, the gap between germline ends came to 15 bases. The CDR3 DNA reads as TGTGCCAGCAAGGAGGACGGTGGAGTGAACACTGAAGCTTTCTTT. Translated, it gives CASKEDGGVNTEAFF.

The chain joins TRBV4-3 to TRBJ2-7; 9 bases match TRBD1. Germline values: CDR1 LGHNA, CDR2 YSLEER. CDR3 length: 13 amino acids. V was pared by 4 bases and J by 4 bases, with 2 bases of the junction left unmatched. This CDR3 is CASSLTGGYEQYF. As DNA, the CDR3 is TGCGCCAGCAGCCTGACAGGGGGTTACGAGCAGTACTTC.

This chain links TRBV5-1 with TRBJ2-7, with D hard to call. The CDR3 spans 13 residues. Germline V gene data show CDR1 as SGHRS and CDR2 as YFSETQ. The V end lost 0 bases, the J end lost 4 bases, and 8 bases lay between the germline ends. CDR3 residues: CASSLVATYEQYF. In nucleotides, the CDR3 is TGCGCCAGCAGCTTGGTGGCGACTTACGAGCAGTACTTC.

The chain employs TRBV7-2 and TRBJ2-7; 8 positions match TRBD1. V lost 5 bases, J lost 1 base, and 4 bases stayed unmatched. The CDR3 is 14 amino acids. Germline CDR1 reads SGHTA; CDR2 reads FQGNSA. This CDR3 is CASSPRDRSYEQYF. The CDR3 DNA reads as TGTGCCAGCAGCCCTCGGGACAGGTCCTACGAGCAGTACTTC.

The CDR3: CASSPRPQGHEQFF. The CDR3 region has the DNA TGTGCCAGCAGCCCTAGACCCCAGGGCCATGAGCAGTTCTTC. The chain has TRBV7-9 and TRBJ2-1; a possible D gene is TRBD1 (5 bases). Germline CDR1 and CDR2: SEHNR and FQNEAQ (reference sequence). V was shortened by 5 bases and J by 8 bases, with 16 bases between the two germline ends. The CDR3 is made up of 14 amino acids.

The rearrangement links TRBV5-1 to TRBJ2-7, with 10 bases matching TRBD1. Germline-derived CDR1 and CDR2 are SGHRS and YFSETQ. With V trimmed by 4 bases and J by 2 bases, 6 bases remained unmatched. There are 15 residues in the CDR3. The CDR3, as DNA: TGCGCCAGCAGCGCCTCCGGGACAGGGGCCTACGAGCAGTACTTC. Its translation: CASSASGTGAYEQYF.

The chain couples TRBV7-2 to TRBJ2-7, with D unresolved. CDR3 size: 13 residues. Germline-derived CDR1 and CDR2 are SGHTA and FQGNSA. Trimming shortened V by 2 bases and J by 5 bases, and 10 bases separated the two germline ends. CDR3 bases: TGTGCCAGCAGCTTAAAGAAGTCCCACGAGCAGTACTTC. This translates into CASSLKKSHEQYF.

The CDR3 reads CASSSILSNTEAFF. The CDR3 DNA sequence: TGTGCCAGCAGTTCTATCCTCAGTAACACTGAAGCTTTCTTT. The chain uses TRBV28 and TRBJ1-1; D is ambiguous. The germline CDR1 and CDR2 sequences are MDHEN and SYDVKM. There are 14 residues in the CDR3. The ends were cut back, 4 bases at V and 2 bases at J, with 11 bases in the middle. Looking up the rest from reference TRBV28 and TRBJ1-1 gives the full variable domain: DVKVTQSSRYLVKRTGEKVFLECVQDMDHENMFWYRQDPGLGLRLIYFSYDVKMKEKGDIPEGYSVSREKKERFSLILESASTNQTSMYLCASSSILSNTEAFFGQGTRLTVV.

Here the CDR3 reads CASSLQGYSYNEQFF. For the CDR3, the DNA is TGTGCCAGCAGTTTACAAGGATACTCCTACAATGAGCAGTTCTTC. The chain uses TRBV27 and TRBJ2-1; D gene ambiguous. The CDR3 length is 15 residues. The V end lost 2 bases, the J end lost 0 bases, and 8 bases lay between the germline ends. Germline lookup yields CDR1 MNHEY and CDR2 SMNVEV (reference sequence).

This chain uses TRBV5-1 with TRBJ2-7; no clear D gene. The germline gives CDR1 SGHRS, CDR2 YFSETQ. Between the trimmed V and J ends, which lost 7 bases and 1 base, there was a span of 12 bases. CDR3 length: 13 residues. This CDR3 is CASYHPGSYEQYF. The CDR3 DNA sequence: TGCGCCAGCTACCATCCGGGTTCCTACGAGCAGTACTTC.

V and J are TRBV6-6 and TRBJ2-2, with unresolved D. Trimming stripped 0 bases from V and 0 bases from J, with 8 bases between. The CDR3 runs 16 residues. Germline V lookup: CDR1 MNHNY, CDR2 SVGAGI (reference sequence). The CDR3 sequence is CASSYSGRPNTGELFF. The CDR3 region has the DNA TGTGCCAGCAGTTACTCGGGCAGACCGAACACCGGGGAGCTGTTTTTT.

Here the CDR3 DNA reads TGTGCCAGCAGCTTTCAGGGGGGGACGGAGACCCAGTACTTC. This translates into CASSFQGGTETQYF. The chain employs TRBV7-2 and TRBJ2-5; D might be TRBD1 or TRBD2, each matching 7 bases. Trimming removed 3 bases at V and 5 bases at J, with 13 bases between. CDR1 is SGHTA, CDR2 FQGNSA, per germline. This CDR3 contains 14 residues.

V usage is TRBV9 and J usage is TRBJ1-4; no clear D gene. This CDR3 has 14 residues. Trimming shortened V by 4 bases and J by 5 bases, and 12 bases separated the two germline ends. Germline-derived CDR1 and CDR2 are SGDLS and YYNGEE. The CDR3 here is CASSRGYMNEKLFF. CDR3 bases: TGTGCCAGCAGCCGAGGGTACATGAATGAAAAACTGTTTTTT.

The chain combines TRBV28 with TRBJ1-2, with a possible D match to TRBD1 (5 bases). The CDR3 spans 15 residues. Germline values: CDR1 MDHEN, CDR2 SYDVKM. The ends were cut back, 9 bases at V and 4 bases at J, with 21 bases in the middle. CDR3 in DNA: TGTGCCAGTATTTTTCAGGGAGGGATTGGCTATGGCTACACCTTC. Encoded protein: CASIFQGGIGYGYTF.

The chain is built from TRBV28 and TRBJ1-6, with TRBD1 identical over 7 bases. Germline lookup yields CDR1 MDHEN and CDR2 SYDVKM. The CDR3 has 15 amino acids. The trim removed 4 bases at V and 4 bases at J, leaving 4 bases unmatched. The CDR3 DNA follows: TGTGCCAGCAGTTCGGGACAGAATTATAATTCACCCCTCCACTTT. Its protein product is CASSSGQNYNSPLHF.

The chain joins TRBV28 to TRBJ2-1; unclear D gene. The V gene's germline CDR1 is MDHEN and CDR2 SYDVKM. With 8 bases removed from V and 4 bases from J, the gap between germline ends came to 12 bases. CDR3 length equals 13 residues. CDR3: CASLASSYNEQFF. The CDR3 DNA follows: TGTGCCAGCCTTGCATCCTCATACAATGAGCAGTTCTTC.